The sequence of this TCR beta chain was determined in a study of T cells after yellow fever vaccination. Details on this clonotype: Its target is not known.

Template switching by 5'RACE produced TCR cDNA, adding a universal primer site and UMIs. MiXCR was run by TCRdb on the 5' RACE reads, yielding one entry per CDR3 protein. The table shows around 350,000 distinct CDR3 sequences, with about 9.9% occurring only once. Trimming stripped 6 bases from V and 1 base from J, with 16 bases between. The CDR3 totals 16 residues. Broader study findings: Repertoires sorted by FACS could include abundant clonotypes that are contaminants from the bulk population.

This chain joins TRBV12-3 or TRBV12-4 and TRBJ1-3, with D hard to call. The material was PBMCs, obtained on the day of the first yellow fever vaccination. The TCR comes from a man aged 18-30 years who received the YFV17D yellow fever vaccine. The CDR3 DNA follows: TGTGCCAGCAGCGCGCTTTTCGTGGGGTCTGGAAACACCATATATTTT. Translation: CASSALFVGSGNTIYF.